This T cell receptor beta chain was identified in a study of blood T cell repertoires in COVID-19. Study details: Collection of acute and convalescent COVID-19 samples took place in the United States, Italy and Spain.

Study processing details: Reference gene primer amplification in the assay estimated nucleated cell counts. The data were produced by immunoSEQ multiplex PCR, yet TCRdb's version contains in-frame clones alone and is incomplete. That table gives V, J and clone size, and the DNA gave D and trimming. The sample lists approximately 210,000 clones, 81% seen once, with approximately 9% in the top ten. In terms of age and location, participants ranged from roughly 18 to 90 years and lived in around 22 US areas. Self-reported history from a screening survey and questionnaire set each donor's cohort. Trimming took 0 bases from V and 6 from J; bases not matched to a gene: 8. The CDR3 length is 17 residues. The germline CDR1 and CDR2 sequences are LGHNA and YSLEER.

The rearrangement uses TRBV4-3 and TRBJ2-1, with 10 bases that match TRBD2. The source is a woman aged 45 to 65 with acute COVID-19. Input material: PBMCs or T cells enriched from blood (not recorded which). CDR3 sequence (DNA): TGCGCCAGCAGCCAAGATCTAGGGATAGCGGGAGGCAATGAGCAGTTCTTC. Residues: CASSQDLGIAGGNEQFF.